One sample yielded the 27 T cell receptor beta chains listed below, sequenced in a study of regulatory T cells in long-lasting Graves disease. Investigators prepared the TCR beta libraries by applying iRepertoire HTBI primers and Arm-PCR of CDR3 regions. A single record per CDR3 protein comes from TCRdb applying MiXCR to the multiplex PCR reads. The data hold approximately 230,000 distinct CDR3 sequences, with around 16% observed a single time. Described time point: newly diagnosed GD, antithyroid drugs for less than 3 months. From PBMCs, RNA was extracted and then used to make the TCR library. The sample in question was peripheral blood mononuclear cells (PBMCs), obtained at new diagnosis, from a patient treated with antithyroid drugs. These receptors were taken from a female donor with Graves disease.

This clonotype was picked up many times. The chain carries TRBV19 and TRBJ2-1; D might be TRBD1 or TRBD2, each matching 5 bases. The CDR3 has 14 amino acids. Trimming removed 3 bases at V and 6 bases at J, with 12 bases between. Per germline, CDR1 LNHDA and CDR2 SQIVND (reference sequence). This CDR3 is CASSMGTASNEQFF. The CDR3 region has the DNA TGTGCCAGTAGTATGGGGACCGCTAGCAATGAGCAGTTCTTC. Full variable domain (remainder filled in from reference TRBV19 and TRBJ2-1): DGGITQSPKYLFRKEGQNVTLSCEQNLNHDAMYWYRQDPGQGLRLIYYSQIVNDFQKGDIAEGYSVSREKKESFPLTVTSAQKNPTAFYLCASSMGTASNEQFFGPGTRLTVL.

This clonotype was found many times. The chain has TRBV20-1 and TRBJ2-5; a possible D gene is TRBD2 (6 bases). In germline, CDR1 is DFQATT, CDR2 SNEGSKA (reference sequence). The CDR3 runs to 12 residues. Trimming left V 7 bases short and J 5 bases short, with 14 bases between. CDR3 loop: CSVRAGRETQYF. The CDR3 nucleotides read TGCAGTGTCCGGGCGGGACGGGAGACCCAGTACTTC.

This clonotype was seen repeatedly, ten times or more. This rearrangement joins TRBV30 to TRBJ2-3, with D uncertain. V dropped 6 bases and J dropped 4 bases, with 23 bases sitting between them. The CDR3 totals 16 residues. The germline V gene encodes CDR1 GTSNPN and CDR2 SVGIG (reference sequence). The CDR3 sequence is CACTLRAITGADTQYF. CDR3 in DNA: TGTGCCTGCACACTAAGGGCGATCACCGGAGCAGATACGCAGTATTTT.

In the case of this clonotype: Just one base apart from a much larger clone, this may be a read error. J is TRBJ1-5 and V is TRBV2; unclear D gene. Trimming took 11 bases from V and 0 from J, leaving 17 bases between them. CDR1 is SNHLY and CDR2 is FYNNEI in the germline V gene. There are 15 residues in the CDR3. DNA of the CDR3: TGTGCCGGCGGCGGGGAGACATTTAGCAATCAGCCCCAGCATTTT. Protein: CAGGGETFSNQPQHF.

This clonotype was detected many times. This rearrangement joins TRBV7-2 to TRBJ1-1; TRBD1 aligns across 10 bases. Germline assignment: CDR1 SGHTA and CDR2 FQGNSA. This CDR3 spans 14 amino acids. V was clipped by 6 bases and J by 7 bases; unmatched bases: 8. CDR3 sequence: CASSRQGARSEAFF. The CDR3 region has the DNA TGTGCCAGCAGTCGACAGGGGGCGCGTAGTGAAGCTTTCTTT.

In this sample, this clonotype turned up a few times. This likely came from a read error, as a far larger clone is one base away. V gene TRBV11-2 combines with J gene TRBJ2-5; TRBD2 matches 16 bases. Trimming cost V 7 bases and J 4 bases; bases outside gene matches: 18. The germline V gene has CDR1 SGHAT and CDR2 FQNNGV. This CDR3 spans 20 amino acids. The CDR3 coding sequence is TGTGCCAGCAATGAAGACAGAATGGGACTAGCGGGAGGGTTCGGAGAGACCCAGTACTTC. Residues: CASNEDRMGLAGGFGETQYF.

This clonotype appeared many times. The chain recombines TRBV6-2 or TRBV6-3 with TRBJ2-5; 9 positions agree with TRBD2. Per germline, CDR1 MNHEY and CDR2 SVGEGT. The CDR3 is made up of 14 amino acids. The V gene end was trimmed by 5 bases and the J gene end by 5 bases; junction bases not matched to a gene: 6. CDR3 in DNA: TGTGCCAGCAGTGGCGGGAGGGCCTTTGAGACCCAGTACTTC. Translated, it gives CASSGGRAFETQYF.

This clonotype has more than one count but fewer than ten. This chain joins TRBV25-1 and TRBJ2-2; D remains unclear. Germline CDR1 MGHDK, CDR2 SYGVNS. V dropped 3 bases and J dropped 6 bases, with 14 bases sitting between them. The CDR3 is 15 amino acids. The CDR3 DNA sequence: TGTGCCAGCAGTGAGTTAAAGCATGACGCCGGGGAGCTGTTTTTT. Translating it yields CASSELKHDAGELFF. The full variable domain, with the rest looked up from reference TRBV25-1 and TRBJ2-2, is EADIYQTPRYLVIGTGKKITLECSQTMGHDKMYWYQQDPGMELHLIHYSYGVNSTEKGDLSSESTVSRIRTEHFPLTLESARPSHTSQYLCASSELKHDAGELFFGEGSRLTVL.

The sample holds many counts of this clonotype. The chain recombines TRBV6-5 with TRBJ1-2; 11 nucleotides match TRBD1. The ends lost 3 bases at V and 1 base at J; junction bases unmatched: 7. CDR1 MNHEY and CDR2 SVGAGI come from the germline V gene. The CDR3 totals 17 residues. The CDR3 protein is CASSYFGQGARNYGYTF. In DNA, the CDR3 is TGTGCCAGCAGTTATTTCGGACAGGGGGCGCGTAACTATGGCTACACCTTC.

This clonotype was counted many times. This chain joins TRBV28 and TRBJ2-2; D uncertain. Germline CDR1 is MDHEN and CDR2 is SYDVKM. The CDR3 is 12 amino acids. V lost 3 bases, J lost 4 bases, and 3 bases lay in between. CDR3 protein: CASSLVTGELFF. In DNA, the CDR3 is TGTGCCAGCAGTTTGGTCACCGGGGAGCTGTTTTTT.

In this sample, this clonotype turned up many times. The chain combines TRBV19 with TRBJ2-2, with 7 bases aligning to TRBD1. The trim removed 7 bases at V and 0 bases at J, leaving 5 bases unmatched. This CDR3 has 15 amino acids. In germline, CDR1 is LNHDA, CDR2 SQIVND (reference sequence). The CDR3 DNA reads as TGTGCCAGTAATAGACAGGGTACGAACACCGGGGAGCTGTTTTTT. This translates into CASNRQGTNTGELFF.

A few counts support this clonotype. The rearrangement uses TRBV13 and TRBJ2-7; weak D call: TRBD2 (5 bases). The CDR3 is 15 residues long. V lost 3 bases and J 1 base, leaving 13 bases between the germline ends. In germline, CDR1 is PRHDT, CDR2 FYEKMQ (reference sequence). The DNA for the CDR3 is TGTGCCAGCAGCTTGCCCGGAGGTCGATCCTACGAGCAGTACTTC. It yields the protein CASSLPGGRSYEQYF.

The chain carries TRBV24-1 and TRBJ2-3; the match to TRBD2 covers 10 bases. The J call may be wrong; the DNA end is better matched by TRBJ2-5. Germline lookup yields CDR1 KGHDR and CDR2 SFDVKD. The length of the CDR3 is 15 residues. The CDR3 DNA is TGTGCCACCAGTGATCCTAGCGGGAGTAGAGAGACCCAGTACTTC. It is translated as CATSDPSGSRETQYF.

This clonotype was recorded many times. The rearrangement joins TRBV7-2 to TRBJ2-7; TRBD1 agrees at 10 bases. After removal of 5 bases from V and 4 bases from J, the junction contained 8 bases not matched to a gene. CDR1 SGHTA and CDR2 FQGNSA come from the germline V gene. This CDR3 has 15 amino acids. The CDR3 nucleotides are TGTGCCAGCAGCCCGACGGTGGGACAGGGGTACGAGCAGTACTTC. Translating gives CASSPTVGQGYEQYF.

V and J are TRBV6-1 and TRBJ1-2; 8 nucleotides agree with TRBD1. The germline V gene encodes CDR1 MNHNS and CDR2 SASEGT. J was trimmed by 3 bases and V by 7 bases; bases with no gene match: 4. The CDR3 length is 13 residues. The CDR3 nucleotides read TGTGCCAGCACTCAGACAGGGGACTATGGCTACACCTTC. Its protein product is CASTQTGDYGYTF.

This clonotype turned up a few times. This likely reflects a read error, since a far larger clone is one base away. The gene calls are TRBV11-3 and TRBJ2-3; D is unresolved. The CDR3 consists of 13 residues. The V and J ends lost 8 bases and 5 bases respectively, with 14 bases between them. Germline CDR1 reads SGHNT; CDR2 reads YENEEA. Here the CDR3 reads CASGLSHLDTQYF. CDR3 nucleotide sequence: TGTGCCAGCGGATTAAGCCATCTAGATACGCAGTATTTT.

This clonotype has a count of ten or more. CDR3 protein: CASRPAGGNTIYF. The CDR3 nucleotides read TGTGCCAGCAGGCCAGCGGGAGGAAACACCATATATTTT. The chain recombines TRBV12-3 or TRBV12-4 with TRBJ1-3, with unresolved D. This CDR3 region has 13 residues. Trimming took off 6 bases at V and 4 bases at J, with 10 bases between the two ends.

The sample holds many counts of this clonotype. The chain couples TRBV28 to TRBJ1-2, with no clear D. Deletions cut 4 bases from V and 4 bases from J, with 13 bases between. This CDR3 has 14 residues. Per germline, CDR1 MDHEN and CDR2 SYDVKM. The CDR3 sequence: CASSSGTRIYGYTF. The CDR3 coding sequence is TGTGCCAGCAGTTCCGGCACCCGGATCTATGGCTACACCTTC.

This clonotype was observed many times. J is TRBJ2-1 and V is TRBV29-1; no clear D. Trimming took off 3 bases at V and 2 bases at J, with 11 bases between the two ends. The CDR3 has 14 amino acids. Germline lookup yields CDR1 SQVTM and CDR2 ANQGSEA. In DNA form, the CDR3 reads TGCAGCGTTGAGATTCCAGGAACCTACAATGAGCAGTTCTTC. Protein sequence: CSVEIPGTYNEQFF.

About this clonotype itself: A much larger clone lies a single base off, so this may be a read error. No conserved phenylalanine or tryptophan ends this CDR3, so it is likely a read error. The chain carries TRBV12-3 or TRBV12-4 and TRBJ2-1; perhaps TRBD2 as D (5 bases). The CDR3 runs to 16 residues. The V end was cut by 4 bases, the J end by 8 bases, with 21 bases between. The CDR3 DNA sequence: TGTGCCAGCAGTTCCCCTTATCGCAGGAGGAGCGATGAGCAGTTCTCC. Translation gives CASSSPYRRRSDEQFS.

There are many counts of this clonotype. The chain joins TRBV6-2 or TRBV6-3 to TRBJ2-3; D remains unclear. V shed 1 base and J shed 4 bases, with 9 bases lying between them. The CDR3 covers 14 residues. The germline V gene encodes CDR1 MNHEY and CDR2 SVGEGT. CDR3: CASSYLVVSDTQYF. The CDR3, as DNA: TGTGCCAGCAGTTACTTGGTAGTATCAGATACGCAGTATTTT.

This clonotype came up many times. V usage is TRBV2 and J usage is TRBJ2-7; 8 nucleotides agree with TRBD1. V was pared by 6 bases and J by 6 bases, with 10 bases of the junction left unmatched. This CDR3 contains 14 residues. The germline V gene has CDR1 SNHLY and CDR2 FYNNEI. CDR3 loop: CASSRLGQGVEQYF. CDR3 sequence (DNA): TGTGCCAGCAGCCGGCTTGGACAGGGTGTCGAGCAGTACTTC.

This clonotype appeared many times. The V call is TRBV11-1, the J call TRBJ2-7, with D perhaps given as TRBD1 or TRBD2 (5 bases each). The V end was cut by 1 base, the J end by 0 bases, with 10 bases between. The CDR3 runs 15 residues. Per germline, CDR1 SGHAT and CDR2 FQDESV (reference sequence). CDR3 sequence (DNA): TGTGCCAGCAGCTTAGGGGACGGCGGCTCCTACGAGCAGTACTTC. It yields the protein CASSLGDGGSYEQYF. The full variable domain, in which reference TRBV11-1 and TRBJ2-7 provide the parts outside the CDR3, is EAEVAQSPRYKITEKSQAVAFWCDPISGHATLYWYRQILGQGPELLVQFQDESVVDDSQLPKDRFSAERLKGVDSTLKIQPAELGDSAMYLCASSLGDGGSYEQYFGPGTRLTVT.

This clonotype was recorded many times. The J gene is TRBJ1-6, the V gene TRBV15, with D perhaps matching TRBD1 (6 bases). This CDR3 region has 15 residues. CDR1 is LNHNV and CDR2 is YYDKDF in the germline V gene (reference sequence). V dropped 2 bases and J dropped 3 bases, with 8 bases sitting between them. The CDR3 sequence: CATSRKTGYNSPLHF. Written as DNA, the CDR3 is TGTGCCACCAGCAGAAAGACAGGCTATAATTCACCCCTCCACTTT. Using reference TRBV15 and TRBJ1-6 for the parts outside the CDR3, the full variable domain is DAMVIQNPRYQVTQFGKPVTLSCSQTLNHNVMYWYQQKSSQAPKLLFHYYDKDFNNEADTPDNFQSRRPNTSFCFLDIRSPGLGDTAMYLCATSRKTGYNSPLHFGNGTRLTVT.

This clonotype was observed many times. The V call is TRBV7-8, the J call TRBJ2-1; 8 bases line up with TRBD2. Germline-derived CDR1 and CDR2 are SGHVS and FQNEAQ. The CDR3 runs 14 residues. With V trimmed by 4 bases and J by 7 bases, 6 bases remained unmatched. As DNA, the CDR3 is TGTGCCAGCAGCTCAGCGGGAGTAGCGAATGAGCAGTTCTTC. This encodes CASSSAGVANEQFF.

In this sample, this clonotype turned up a few times. The chain carries TRBV6-1 and TRBJ2-7, with no clear D. The germline V gene has CDR1 MNHNS and CDR2 SASEGT. CDR3 length: 14 amino acids. Trimming left V 9 bases short and J 5 bases short, with 20 bases between. The CDR3 DNA reads as TGTGCCAGTCAAGACCCGACCCCCTGGGACGAGCAGTACTTC. As protein: CASQDPTPWDEQYF.

For this clonotype: Just one base apart from a much larger clone, this may be a read error. The V call is TRBV7-9, the J call TRBJ1-3, with a possible D match to TRBD1 (5 bases). Germline values: CDR1 SEHNR, CDR2 FQNEAQ (reference sequence). This CDR3 has 17 amino acids. The CDR3 here is CATSFWSGLGTGNTIYF. The CDR3 DNA follows: TGTGCCACCAGCTTTTGGTCAGGGCTAGGAACTGGAAACACCATATATTTT.